The clone carrying this T cell receptor (beta chain) occurred a few times. Its antigen is still unknown. Trimming pared 8 bases from V and 9 bases from J, leaving 11 bases between. Germline values: CDR1 SNHLY, CDR2 FYNNEI. This CDR3 is built from 11 residues. This record comes from a study of cytomegalovirus exposure and HLA in healthy donors. At the level of the study: The platform used for the roughly 110 validation repertoires matched that of the 500 to 850 first-cohort repertoires, a later analysis reported. General observations from the study: Investigators reported approximately 150 TCR beta chains as tied to cytomegalovirus. Most TCR sequences were uncommon, yet certain public TCRs appeared in many donors.

Separate from the approximately 670-subject first cohort, the roughly 120-subject validation cohort was the one that the donors belonged to. TCRdb keeps only in-frame clones here, not all; method: immunoSEQ multiplex PCR. The repertoire holds hundreds of thousands of clones, around nine tenths seen once, with more than 1.5% in the top ten. The J gene is TRBJ1-5, the V gene TRBV2; no reliable D call. The TCR originated in a woman aged 18-29 years in good health and CMV-seropositive. Sequencing input: PBMCs. The CDR3, as DNA: TGTGCCAGCTCCGACGGAGGGCCCCAGCATTTT. Protein: CASSDGGPQHF.